Following are 9 T cell receptor beta chains from one sample sequenced in a study of blood T cell repertoires in COVID-19. Generated by immunoSEQ multiplex PCR, the TCRdb table keeps only in-frame clones and is missing some. The data contain tens of thousands of clones, around 86% of them singletons. Sequencing was done on a sample of peripheral blood. These receptors were taken from a man older than 75 with acute or convalescent COVID-19.

The chain carries TRBV10-1 and TRBJ2-2; the D is unclear. Germline loops: CDR1 WNHNN, CDR2 SYGVQD (reference sequence). Trimming removed 5 bases from V and 4 bases from J, with 11 bases in between. The CDR3 sequence is 14 residues long. The CDR3 region has the DNA TGCGCCAGCAGTCCCAAAGCTATCACCGGGGAGCTGTTTTTT. Its protein product is CASSPKAITGELFF.

This clone was seen only a few times. The genes are TRBV2 and TRBJ1-2; D uncertain. The V end lost 2 bases, the J end lost 4 bases, and 14 bases lay between the germline ends. The CDR3 runs to 15 residues. Per the germline V gene, CDR1 is SNHLY and CDR2 is FYNNEI. CDR3 DNA sequence: TGTGCCAGCAGTGAACCCCACGGGATCGGCTATGGCTACACCTTC. Amino acids: CASSEPHGIGYGYTF.

This clone was counted a few times. The rearrangement links TRBV10-1 to TRBJ1-1, with no clear D. This CDR3 spans 13 amino acids. Germline V lookup: CDR1 WNHNN, CDR2 SYGVQD (reference sequence). V was cut by 8 bases and J by 0 bases, with 10 bases left in between. CDR3 amino acids: CASAIGVNTEAFF. CDR3 DNA: TGCGCCAGCGCAATCGGGGTGAACACTGAAGCTTTCTTT.

The rearrangement uses TRBV6-5 and TRBJ2-3, with 9 positions matching TRBD2. V trimming: 0 bases; J trimming: 7 bases; junction bases outside the gene matches: 8. CDR3 length: 16 residues. Germline V lookup: CDR1 MNHEY, CDR2 SVGAGI. CDR3 residues: CASSYSGRGGGNTQYF. The DNA for the CDR3 is TGTGCCAGCAGTTACTCGGGGCGGGGGGGAGGAAATACGCAGTATTTT.

The J gene is TRBJ1-3, the V gene TRBV9; D is perhaps TRBD1 (6 bases). Germline V gene lookup returns CDR1 SGDLS and CDR2 YYNGEE. V gave up 0 bases and J gave up 7 bases, with 14 bases separating them. There are 15 residues in the CDR3. The CDR3 DNA sequence: TGTGCCAGCAGCGTAGCTACGGGGGGCCTCAACACCATATATTTT. Its translation is CASSVATGGLNTIYF.

The CDR3 here is CASSLSGATNEKLFF. CDR3 nucleotides: TGTGCCAGCAGTCTCTCAGGGGCAACTAATGAAAAACTGTTTTTT. The V gene is TRBV7-2, the J gene TRBJ1-4; a weak D match, TRBD1 (6 bases). This CDR3 comprises 15 residues. V lost 6 bases and J lost 0, with 11 bases in between. From germline, CDR1 is SGHTA and CDR2 FQGNSA.

V gene TRBV7-2 combines with J gene TRBJ1-5; the D is unclear. CDR3 length: 15 amino acids. Germline V gene data show CDR1 as SGHTA and CDR2 as FQGNSA. V was clipped by 3 bases and J by 3 bases, with 12 bases between them. CDR3 in amino acids: CASSLTGLINQPQHF. The CDR3, as DNA: TGTGCCAGCAGCTTGACCGGACTGATCAATCAGCCCCAGCATTTT.

CDR3 loop: CASSLDRQNNQPQHF. As DNA, the CDR3 is TGTGCCAGCAGTTTAGATCGACAGAACAATCAGCCCCAGCATTTT. The chain uses TRBV27 and TRBJ1-5; perhaps TRBD1 as D (5 bases). The CDR3 spans 15 residues. The germline CDR1 and CDR2 sequences are MNHEY and SMNVEV (reference sequence). The V end was cut by 2 bases, the J end by 3 bases, with 11 bases between.

J is TRBJ2-4 and V is TRBV3-1 (or the pseudogene TRBV3-2), with 10 bases lining up with TRBD1. CDR3 size: 18 residues. The ends lost 3 bases at V and 0 bases at J; junction bases unmatched: 8. Looked up from germline, CDR1 is LGHDT and CDR2 is YNNKEL (reference sequence). In DNA, the CDR3 is TGTGCCAGCAGCCACCGGACAGGGGGGTCTCTAGCCAAAAACATTCAGTACTTC. Protein: CASSHRTGGSLAKNIQYF.